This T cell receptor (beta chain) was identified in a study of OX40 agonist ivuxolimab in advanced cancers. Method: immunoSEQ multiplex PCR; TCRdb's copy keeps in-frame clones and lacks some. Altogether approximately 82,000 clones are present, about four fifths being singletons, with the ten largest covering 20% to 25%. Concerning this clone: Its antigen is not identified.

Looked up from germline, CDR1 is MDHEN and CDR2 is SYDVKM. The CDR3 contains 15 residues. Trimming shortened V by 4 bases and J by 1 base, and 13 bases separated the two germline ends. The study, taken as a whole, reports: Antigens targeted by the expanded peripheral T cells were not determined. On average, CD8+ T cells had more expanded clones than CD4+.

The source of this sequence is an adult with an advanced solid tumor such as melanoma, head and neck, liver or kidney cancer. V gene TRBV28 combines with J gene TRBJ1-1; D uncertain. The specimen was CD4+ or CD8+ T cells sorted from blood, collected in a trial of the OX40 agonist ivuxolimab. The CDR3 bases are TGTGCCAGCAGTTCACCACGGACGGGGAACACTGAAGCTTTCTTT. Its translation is CASSSPRTGNTEAFF.